This T cell receptor (beta chain) appears in the sequencing data of a study of T cells expressing NK-cell markers. Study-wide context: The TCR beta repertoires were obtained from sorted CD3+CD56+NKG2C+, CD3+CD56+NKG2C- and CD3+CD56-NKG2C+ T cells. Whole-study findings and limits: In several donors, dominant clonotypes made up about 25-65% of CD3+CD56-NKG2C+ cells.

This CDR3 spans 13 amino acids. Germline V gene data show CDR1 as SQVTM and CDR2 as ANQGSEA. 5'RACE template switching with UMIs produced the TCR beta cDNA. TCRdb reworked the 5' RACE reads into one entry per CDR3 protein, no DNA. The sample data list 200,000 to 300,000 distinct CDR3 sequences. A note on this clonotype: Its target is unknown.

The TCR originated in a man younger than 30 in good health. The chain joins TRBV29-1 to TRBJ1-5; TCRdb lists TRBD1, though no DNA is available to test this call. Material for sequencing was blood T cells: a sorted CD56 or NKG2C T cell subset, CD4+ or CD8+ T cells, or bulk PBMC T cells (not recorded which). The CDR3 protein is CSALDSVDQPQHF. Supplemented by reference TRBV29-1 and TRBJ1-5, the full variable domain reads SAVISQKPSRDICQRGTSLTIQCQVDSQVTMMFWYRQQPGQSLTLIATANQGSEATYESGFVIDKFPISRPNLTFSTLTVSNMSPEDSSIYLCSALDSVDQPQHFGDGTRLSIL.